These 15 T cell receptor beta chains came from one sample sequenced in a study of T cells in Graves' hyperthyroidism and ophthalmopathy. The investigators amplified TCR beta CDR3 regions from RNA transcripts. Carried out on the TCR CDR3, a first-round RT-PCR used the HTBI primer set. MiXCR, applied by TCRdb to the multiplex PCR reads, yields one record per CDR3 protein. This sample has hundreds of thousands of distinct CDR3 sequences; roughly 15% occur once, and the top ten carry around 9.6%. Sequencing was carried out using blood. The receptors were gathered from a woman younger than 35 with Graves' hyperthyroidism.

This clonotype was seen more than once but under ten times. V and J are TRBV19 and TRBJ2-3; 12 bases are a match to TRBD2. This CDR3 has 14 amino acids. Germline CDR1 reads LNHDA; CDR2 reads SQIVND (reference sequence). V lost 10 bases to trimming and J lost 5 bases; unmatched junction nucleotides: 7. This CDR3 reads CATKLLAGGDTQYF. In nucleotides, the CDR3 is TGTGCCACCAAATTACTAGCGGGAGGAGATACGCAGTATTTT.

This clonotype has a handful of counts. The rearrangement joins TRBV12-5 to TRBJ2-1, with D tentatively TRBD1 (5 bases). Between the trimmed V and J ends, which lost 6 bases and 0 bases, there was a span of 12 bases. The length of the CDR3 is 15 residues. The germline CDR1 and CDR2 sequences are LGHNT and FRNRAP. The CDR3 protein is CASGLGLHSYNEQFF. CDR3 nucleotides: TGTGCTAGTGGCCTGGGGCTACACTCCTACAATGAGCAGTTCTTC.

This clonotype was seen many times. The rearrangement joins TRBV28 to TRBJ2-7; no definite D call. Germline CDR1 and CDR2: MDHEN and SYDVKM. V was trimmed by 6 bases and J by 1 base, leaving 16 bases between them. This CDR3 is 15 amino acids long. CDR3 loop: CASSPTPHGSYEQYF. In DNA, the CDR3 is TGTGCCAGCAGCCCGACGCCCCATGGTTCCTACGAGCAGTACTTC.

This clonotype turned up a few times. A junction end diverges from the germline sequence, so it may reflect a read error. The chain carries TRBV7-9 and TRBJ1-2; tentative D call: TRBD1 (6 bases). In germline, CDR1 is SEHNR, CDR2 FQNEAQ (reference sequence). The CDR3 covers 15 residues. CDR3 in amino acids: CAGSLDAGALHGYTF. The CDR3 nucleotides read TGTGCCGGCAGCTTAGACGCGGGGGCGTTGCATGGCTACACCTTC.

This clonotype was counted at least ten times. For the CDR3, the DNA is TGTGCCAGCAGTTACTCGTACAGTTCCGACTATGGCTACACCTTC. Its protein product is CASSYSYSSDYGYTF. The chain has TRBV6-2 or TRBV6-3 and TRBJ1-2; D unresolved. From germline, CDR1 is MNHEY and CDR2 SVGEGT. V shed 0 bases and J shed 3 bases, with 11 bases lying between them. CDR3 size: 15 residues.

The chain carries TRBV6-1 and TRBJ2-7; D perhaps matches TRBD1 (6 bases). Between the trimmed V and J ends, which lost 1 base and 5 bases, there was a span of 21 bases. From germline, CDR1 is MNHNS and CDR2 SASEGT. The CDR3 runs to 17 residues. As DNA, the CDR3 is TGTGCCAGCAGTGAAGGAGAGGCAGGGGAGTGGAAAGACGAGCAGTACTTC. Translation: CASSEGEAGEWKDEQYF.

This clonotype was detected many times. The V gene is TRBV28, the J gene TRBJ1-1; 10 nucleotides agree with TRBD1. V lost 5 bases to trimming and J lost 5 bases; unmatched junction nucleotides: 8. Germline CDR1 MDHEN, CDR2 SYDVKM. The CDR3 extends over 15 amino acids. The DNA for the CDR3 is TGTGCCAGCAGTCCTCGACAGGGGGCGAGTACTGAAGCTTTCTTT. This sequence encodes CASSPRQGASTEAFF.

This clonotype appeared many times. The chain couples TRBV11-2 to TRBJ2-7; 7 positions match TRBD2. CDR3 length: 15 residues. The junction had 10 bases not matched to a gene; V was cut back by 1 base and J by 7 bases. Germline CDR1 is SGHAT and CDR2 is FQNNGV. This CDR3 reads CASSLGTGGPYEQYF. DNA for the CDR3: TGTGCCAGCAGCTTAGGTACGGGAGGCCCTTATGAGCAGTACTTC.

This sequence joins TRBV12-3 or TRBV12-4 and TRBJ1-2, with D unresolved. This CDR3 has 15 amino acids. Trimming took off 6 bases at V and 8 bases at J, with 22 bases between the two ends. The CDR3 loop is CASSHLLTGVWGYTF. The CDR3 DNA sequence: TGTGCCAGCAGCCACCTATTAACTGGGGTTTGGGGCTACACCTTC.

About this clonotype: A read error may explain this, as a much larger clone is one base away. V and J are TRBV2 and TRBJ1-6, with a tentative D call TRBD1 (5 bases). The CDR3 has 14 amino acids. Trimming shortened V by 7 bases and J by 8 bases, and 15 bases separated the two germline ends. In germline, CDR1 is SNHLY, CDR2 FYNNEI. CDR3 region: CASKPREPDSPLHF. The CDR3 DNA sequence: TGTGCCAGCAAACCCAGGGAGCCGGATTCACCCCTCCACTTT. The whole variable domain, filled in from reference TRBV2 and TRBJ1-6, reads EPEVTQTPSHQVTQMGQEVILRCVPISNHLYFYWYRQILGQKVEFLVSFYNNEISEKSEIFDDQFSVERPDGSNFTLKIRSTKLEDSAMYFCASKPREPDSPLHFGNGTRLTVT.

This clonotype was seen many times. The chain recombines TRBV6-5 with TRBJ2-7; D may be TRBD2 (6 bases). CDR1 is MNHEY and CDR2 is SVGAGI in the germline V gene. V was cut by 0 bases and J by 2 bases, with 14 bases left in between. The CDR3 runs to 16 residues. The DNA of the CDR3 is TGTGCCAGCAGTTACTCGGTTATCGGCGGGACCTACGAGCAGTACTTC. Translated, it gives CASSYSVIGGTYEQYF.

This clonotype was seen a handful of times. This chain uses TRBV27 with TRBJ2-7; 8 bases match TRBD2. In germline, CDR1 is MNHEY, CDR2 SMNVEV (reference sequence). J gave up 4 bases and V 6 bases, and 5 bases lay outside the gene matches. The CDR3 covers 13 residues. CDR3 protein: CASRGTSEYEQYF. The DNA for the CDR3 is TGTGCCAGCAGGGGGACTAGTGAATACGAGCAGTACTTC.

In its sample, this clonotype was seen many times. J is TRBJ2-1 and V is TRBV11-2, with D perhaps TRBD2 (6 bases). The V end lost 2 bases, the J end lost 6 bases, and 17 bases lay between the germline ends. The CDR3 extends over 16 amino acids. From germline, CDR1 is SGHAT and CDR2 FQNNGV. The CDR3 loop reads CASSLRIAERINEQFF. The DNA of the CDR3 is TGTGCCAGCAGCTTAAGAATAGCGGAGAGGATCAATGAGCAGTTCTTC.

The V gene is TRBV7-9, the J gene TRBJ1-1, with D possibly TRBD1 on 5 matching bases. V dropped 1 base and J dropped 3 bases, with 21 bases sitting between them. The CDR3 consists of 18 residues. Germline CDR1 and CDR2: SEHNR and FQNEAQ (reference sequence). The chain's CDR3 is CASSLEVAMFGGYTEAFF. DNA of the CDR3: TGTGCCAGCAGCTTAGAGGTGGCCATGTTCGGGGGATACACTGAAGCTTTCTTT.

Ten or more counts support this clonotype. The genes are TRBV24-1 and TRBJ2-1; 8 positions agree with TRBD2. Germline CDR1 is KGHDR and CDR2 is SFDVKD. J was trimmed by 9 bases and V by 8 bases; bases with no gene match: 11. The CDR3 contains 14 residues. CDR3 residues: CATNYGRASSEQFF. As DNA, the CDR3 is TGTGCCACCAACTACGGGAGGGCCTCCAGTGAGCAGTTCTTC.